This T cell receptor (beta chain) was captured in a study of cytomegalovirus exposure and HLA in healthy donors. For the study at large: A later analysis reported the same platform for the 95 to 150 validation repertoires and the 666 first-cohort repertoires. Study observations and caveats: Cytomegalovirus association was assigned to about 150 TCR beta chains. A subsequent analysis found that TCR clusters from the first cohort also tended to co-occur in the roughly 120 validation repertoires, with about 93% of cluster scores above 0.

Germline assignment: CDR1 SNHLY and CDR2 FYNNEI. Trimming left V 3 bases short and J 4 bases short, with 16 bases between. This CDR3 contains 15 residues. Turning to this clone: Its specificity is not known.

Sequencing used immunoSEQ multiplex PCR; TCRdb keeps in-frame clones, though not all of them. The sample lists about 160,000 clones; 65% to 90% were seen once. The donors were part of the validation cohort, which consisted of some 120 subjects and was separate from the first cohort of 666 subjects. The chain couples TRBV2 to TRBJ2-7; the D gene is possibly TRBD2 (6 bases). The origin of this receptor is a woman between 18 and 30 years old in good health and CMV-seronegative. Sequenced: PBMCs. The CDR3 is CASSDVGSFRYEQYF. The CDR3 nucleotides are TGTGCCAGCAGTGACGTCGGGAGTTTTAGGTACGAGCAGTACTTC.